Each of the 24 T cell receptor beta chains below was sequenced from the same sample in a study of response to subunit inactivated influenza vaccine. Each CDR3 protein is one row after TCRdb ran MiXCR on the RT-PCR reads. Of more than 400,000 distinct CDR3 sequences in the sample, approximately 7.8% are singletons; the top ten hold under 15%. The sample in question was PBMCs from blood, obtained roughly 24 months after vaccination. The receptor set was obtained from a man aged 45-69 years who received an inactivated influenza vaccine.

This clonotype was counted at least ten times. This chain uses TRBV30 with TRBJ1-4; 8 positions agree with TRBD1. Germline V gene lookup returns CDR1 GTSNPN and CDR2 SVGIG (reference sequence). J lost 3 bases, V lost 8 bases, and 5 bases had no gene match. The CDR3 has 13 residues. The CDR3 DNA reads as TGTGCCGGACAGGGCGCTGCTAATGAAAAACTGTTTTTT. It specifies CAGQGAANEKLFF.

This clonotype showed up many times. J is TRBJ2-4 and V is TRBV7-2; 7 positions match TRBD1. The CDR3 loop spans 19 amino acids. Germline V gives CDR1 SGHTA, CDR2 FQGNSA. V lost 2 bases to trimming and J lost 0 bases; unmatched junction nucleotides: 13. CDR3 nucleotides: TGTGCCAGCAGCTTAACCCCCTATAGGGACAGACTAGCCAAAAACATTCAGTACTTC. Residues: CASSLTPYRDRLAKNIQYF.

This clonotype was counted a few times. The chain couples TRBV5-1 to TRBJ2-2; 9 bases line up with TRBD1. Germline lookup yields CDR1 SGHRS and CDR2 YFSETQ. The CDR3 runs 15 residues. V was pared by 3 bases and J by 10 bases, with 10 bases of the junction left unmatched. The CDR3 nucleotides are TGCGCCAGCAGCTCCACCCCGCGGGACAGGGCGGAGCTGTTTTTT. Its translation is CASSSTPRDRAELFF.

V gene TRBV7-2 combines with J gene TRBJ2-2; possibly TRBD2 for D (6 bases). Trimming shortened V by 5 bases and J by 6 bases, and 13 bases separated the two germline ends. CDR3 length equals 14 residues. Germline lookup yields CDR1 SGHTA and CDR2 FQGNSA. CDR3 in DNA: TGTGCCAGCAGCACCGGGACTTCGTCCGGGGAGCTGTTTTTT. Amino acid sequence: CASSTGTSSGELFF.

The chain uses TRBV3-1 and TRBJ2-3, with 14 positions matching TRBD2. This CDR3 spans 18 amino acids. Trimming removed 10 bases from V and 3 bases from J; junction bases left unmatched: 15. Germline assignment: CDR1 LGHDT and CDR2 YNNKEL (reference sequence). The CDR3 region has the DNA TGTGCCACCAGACTGGGACTAGCGGGAGACGGTTATACAGATACGCAGTATTTT. Protein sequence: CATRLGLAGDGYTDTQYF.

Many counts were recorded for this clonotype. The chain combines TRBV9 with TRBJ1-4; 8 bases agree with TRBD1. The CDR3 runs 14 residues. With V trimmed by 4 bases and J by 7 bases, 6 bases remained unmatched. Germline V gene lookup returns CDR1 SGDLS and CDR2 YYNGEE. CDR3 protein: CASSPQGAGEKLFF. The DNA for the CDR3 is TGTGCCAGCAGCCCGCAGGGGGCGGGTGAAAAACTGTTTTTT.

This sequence joins TRBV20-1 and TRBJ2-2, with 11 nucleotides matching TRBD1. J gave up 3 bases and V 0 bases, and 6 bases lay outside the gene matches. The V gene's germline CDR1 is DFQATT and CDR2 SNEGSKA (reference sequence). This CDR3 has 17 amino acids. The CDR3 nucleotides read TGCAGTGCTAGAGATCTTTTGGGACAGGGGGACACCGGGGAGCTGTTTTTT. Translated: CSARDLLGQGDTGELFF.

The chain carries TRBV20-1 and TRBJ2-7; TRBD1 is a possible D gene (5 bases). The V end lost 2 bases, the J end lost 0 bases, and 11 bases lay between the germline ends. This CDR3 spans 14 amino acids. From germline, CDR1 is DFQATT and CDR2 SNEGSKA (reference sequence). The CDR3 DNA reads as TGCAGTGCTAGAAGACAGAGAACCTCCTACGAGCAGTACTTC. Its translation is CSARRQRTSYEQYF.

The chain is built from TRBV7-3 and TRBJ2-2, with 9 bases that match TRBD2. This CDR3 spans 16 amino acids. J lost 7 bases, V lost 5 bases, and 11 bases had no gene match. Germline CDR1 SGHTA, CDR2 FQGTGA. For the CDR3, the DNA is TGTGCCAGCAGCCCAAAAGCGGGAGGAAGGATCGGGGAGCTGTTTTTT. It translates to CASSPKAGGRIGELFF.

This clonotype was counted only a few times. V and J are TRBV20-1 and TRBJ2-7; D unresolved. CDR3 length: 13 residues. The germline gives CDR1 DFQATT, CDR2 SNEGSKA (reference sequence). With 3 bases removed from V and 3 bases from J, the gap between germline ends came to 12 bases. CDR3 in DNA: TGCAGTGCTAGTCCCCGGGCGGACTACGAGCAGTACTTC. Translating gives CSASPRADYEQYF.

The gene calls are TRBV20-1 and TRBJ1-1, with D maybe TRBD1 (5 bases). Germline V gives CDR1 DFQATT, CDR2 SNEGSKA (reference sequence). The CDR3 totals 12 residues. This chain's CDR3 is CSLAGGDPEAFF. The CDR3 DNA sequence: TGCAGCCTCGCGGGGGGGGACCCTGAAGCTTTCTTT.

This clonotype occurred many times. The gene calls are TRBV12-3 or TRBV12-4 and TRBJ2-6, with D possibly matching TRBD1 (6 bases). The V and J ends lost 3 bases and 4 bases respectively, with 13 bases between them. The CDR3 extends over 16 amino acids. DNA of the CDR3: TGTGCCAGCAGTTTGGGGGCATTGTGGGGGGCCAACGTCCTGACTTTC. Protein sequence: CASSLGALWGANVLTF.

This clonotype appeared a few times. The rearrangement links TRBV7-8 to TRBJ2-5; D gene ambiguous. Germline loops: CDR1 SGHVS, CDR2 FQNEAQ. V was pared by 2 bases and J by 2 bases, with 9 bases between. This CDR3 is 14 amino acids long. CDR3 sequence (DNA): TGTGCCAGCAGCTTATGGGCAGGACAAGAGACCCAGTACTTC. Its protein is CASSLWAGQETQYF.

As for this clonotype: The CDR3 ends on some other residue instead of the conserved phenylalanine or tryptophan, so this is likely a read error. This chain links TRBV7-2 with TRBJ2-2; 9 bases agree with TRBD2. Germline assignment: CDR1 SGHTA and CDR2 FQGNSA. The CDR3 covers 13 residues. Losses at the gene ends were 8 bases for V and 4 bases for J; bases not matched to a gene: 2. The CDR3 sequence: CASERGVTGELFL. CDR3 nucleotides: TGTGCCAGCGAGCGGGGGGTCACCGGGGAGCTGTTTCTT.

This clonotype was seen a handful of times. The rearrangement uses TRBV3-1 and TRBJ1-5; D call uncertain. Deletions cut 1 base from V and 6 bases from J, with 7 bases between. Per germline, CDR1 LGHDT and CDR2 YNNKEL (reference sequence). The CDR3 spans 13 residues. The DNA of the CDR3 is TGTGCCAGCAGCCAAGGTTCCCTTCAGCCCCAGCATTTT. Protein sequence: CASSQGSLQPQHF.

This clonotype was observed a few times. V is TRBV4-1 and J is TRBJ1-5, with TRBD1 matching over 9 bases. CDR1 and CDR2 (germline): MGHRA, YSYEKL. The CDR3 has 17 residues. V was pared by 6 bases and J by 6 bases, with 15 bases of the junction left unmatched. In DNA form, the CDR3 reads TGCGCCAGCAGTCATTCGGGATTGGGACAGGGAGGTCAGCCCCAGCATTTT. Protein: CASSHSGLGQGGQPQHF.

In this sample, this clonotype turned up a few times. The rearrangement links TRBV5-4 to TRBJ1-2; a possible D gene is TRBD1 (6 bases). V dropped 4 bases and J dropped 2 bases, with 12 bases sitting between them. The CDR3 runs to 14 residues. Germline CDR1 is SGHNT and CDR2 is YYREEE (reference sequence). The CDR3 protein is CASSRTDGNYGYTF. DNA of the CDR3: TGTGCCAGCAGCCGGACAGATGGGAACTATGGCTACACCTTC.

On this clonotype: At one of its ends the junction is not consistent with the germline gene, which may arise from a read error. This chain uses TRBV2 with TRBJ2-7; a weak D match, TRBD1 (6 bases). From germline, CDR1 is SNHLY and CDR2 FYNNEI. The length of the CDR3 is 13 residues. CDR3 amino acids: CASSEGAAYERYF. The CDR3 coding sequence is TGTGCCAGCAGTGAGGGGGCTGCCTACGAGCGGTACTTC.

The chain joins TRBV4-1 to TRBJ2-7, with a possible D match to TRBD1 (6 bases). The germline CDR1 and CDR2 sequences are MGHRA and YSYEKL. This CDR3 comprises 14 residues. V was shortened by 4 bases and J by 7 bases, with 17 bases between the two germline ends. CDR3 bases: TGCGCCAGCAGCCGAGGGACACCGATGGTAGAGCAGTACTTC. Its protein is CASSRGTPMVEQYF.

In nucleotides, the CDR3 is TGCGCCAGCAGCGTAGGACTAGCGGAACCCTACAATGAGCAGTTCTTC. The encoded protein is CASSVGLAEPYNEQFF. The V gene is TRBV5-1, the J gene TRBJ2-1; 10 bases agree with TRBD2. The CDR3 sequence is 16 residues long. Germline V gene sequence: CDR1 SGHRS, CDR2 YFSETQ. The V gene end was trimmed by 4 bases and the J gene end by 2 bases; junction bases not matched to a gene: 6. Together with reference TRBV5-1 and TRBJ2-1, the CDR3 gives the full variable domain: KAGVTQTPRYLIKTRGQQVTLSCSPISGHRSVSWYQQTPGQGLQFLFEYFSETQRNKGNFPGRFSGRQFSNSRSEMNVSTLELGDSALYLCASSVGLAEPYNEQFFGPGTRLTVL.

V usage is TRBV3-1 and J usage is TRBJ2-3; 8 nucleotides align to TRBD2. This CDR3 is built from 16 residues. CDR1 and CDR2 (germline): LGHDT, YNNKEL (reference sequence). V lost 4 bases and J lost 1; bases outside the gene matches: 7. CDR3 DNA sequence: TGTGCCAGCAGCCCCTACCTTAGCGGGGGCACAGATACGCAGTATTTT. The encoded protein is CASSPYLSGGTDTQYF.

This rearrangement joins TRBV10-3 to TRBJ2-2; D is uncertain. V was pared by 0 bases and J by 0 bases, with 8 bases between. The length of the CDR3 is 16 residues. CDR1 and CDR2 (germline): ENHRY, SYGVKD. CDR3 sequence (DNA): TGTGCCATCAGTGAGTCGACGATAGCGAACACCGGGGAGCTGTTTTTT. It is translated as CAISESTIANTGELFF.

This clonotype was recorded a few times. The chain couples TRBV11-2 to TRBJ2-7; the match to TRBD1 covers 8 bases. The CDR3 sequence is 16 residues long. Trimming took 0 bases from V and 0 from J; bases not matched to a gene: 4. The germline CDR1 and CDR2 sequences are SGHAT and FQNNGV. The CDR3 sequence is CASSLEGQGLSYEQYF. Here the CDR3 DNA reads TGTGCCAGCAGCTTAGAAGGACAGGGCCTCTCCTACGAGCAGTACTTC.

The gene calls are TRBV30 and TRBJ1-1, with D hard to call. V gave up 1 base and J gave up 4 bases, with 16 bases separating them. This CDR3 has 15 residues. Germline V lookup: CDR1 GTSNPN, CDR2 SVGIG (reference sequence). The CDR3 loop is CAWSGGAGRGTEAFF. DNA of the CDR3: TGTGCCTGGAGTGGGGGTGCAGGCCGGGGCACTGAAGCTTTCTTT.